This T cell receptor beta chain was identified in a study of response to subunit inactivated influenza vaccine. TCRdb re-called the RT-PCR reads through MiXCR, storing one row per CDR3 protein. Here the sample spans hundreds of thousands of distinct CDR3 sequences, around 18% being singletons. This CDR3 spans 16 amino acids. V dropped 6 bases and J dropped 6; count of bases not matched to a gene: 10. To note about this clonotype: Its specificity is unknown.

Study-wide points: The authors proposed limited new T cell recruitment per seasonal influenza vaccination.

This receptor was identified in a man between 45 and 60 years old who received an inactivated influenza vaccine. V gene TRBV12-3 or TRBV12-4 combines with J gene TRBJ2-1; 11 positions agree with TRBD2. The starting material was PBMCs from blood, obtained around 5 days after vaccination. The chain's CDR3 is CASRRGTSGGPNEQFF. The CDR3 coding sequence is TGTGCCAGCAGACGCGGTACTAGCGGGGGACCCAATGAGCAGTTCTTC.